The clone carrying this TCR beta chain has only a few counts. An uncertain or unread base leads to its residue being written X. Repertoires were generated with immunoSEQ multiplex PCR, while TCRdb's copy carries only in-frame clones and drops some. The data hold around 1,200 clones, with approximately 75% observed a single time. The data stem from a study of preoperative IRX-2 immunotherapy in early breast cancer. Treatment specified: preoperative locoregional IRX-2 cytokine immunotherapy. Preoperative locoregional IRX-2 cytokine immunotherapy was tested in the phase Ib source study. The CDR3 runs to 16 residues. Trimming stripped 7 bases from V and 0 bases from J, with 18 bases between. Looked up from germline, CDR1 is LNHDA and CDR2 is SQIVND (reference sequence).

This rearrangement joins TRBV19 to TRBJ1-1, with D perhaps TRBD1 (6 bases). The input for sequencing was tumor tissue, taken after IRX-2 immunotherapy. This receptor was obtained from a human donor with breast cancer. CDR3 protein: CASXISTGSMNTEAFF. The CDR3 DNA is TGTGCCAGTARTATTTCGACAGGATCCATGAACACTGAAGCTTTCTTT.